The TCR beta chain under discussion was sequenced for a study of shared clonotypes between healthy human individuals. Study-wide results and limits: When naive CD4 clonotypes were compared across several donors, 4% to 6.5% were shared.

Each PCR replicate from the sorted subsets contained about 210 ng DNA, which is tens of thousands of T cell genomes. Original data processing: Filtering of immunoSEQ junctional sequences could not match full-length read filtering. The data were produced by immunoSEQ multiplex PCR, yet TCRdb's version contains in-frame clones alone and is incomplete. That table supplies the V and J calls and clone size; D and trimming were determined from the DNA. The data contain millions of clones, around nine tenths of them seen just once; the ten biggest clones take up 0.11% to 0.15%. As regards this clone: Its target is unknown.

Trimming shortened V by 0 bases and J by 5 bases, and 5 bases separated the two germline ends. This CDR3 region has 12 residues. In germline, CDR1 is LNHNV, CDR2 YYDKDF (reference sequence). The gene calls are TRBV15 and TRBJ2-7; D not resolved. The receptor was derived from a man younger than 35 in good health. The material sequenced was naive CD4+ T cells sorted from blood. Subset indicated: CD45RA+ positively selected. The DNA of the CDR3 is TGTGCCACCAGCAGAGATTTCCACGAGCAGTACTTC. Translated, it gives CATSRDFHEQYF.